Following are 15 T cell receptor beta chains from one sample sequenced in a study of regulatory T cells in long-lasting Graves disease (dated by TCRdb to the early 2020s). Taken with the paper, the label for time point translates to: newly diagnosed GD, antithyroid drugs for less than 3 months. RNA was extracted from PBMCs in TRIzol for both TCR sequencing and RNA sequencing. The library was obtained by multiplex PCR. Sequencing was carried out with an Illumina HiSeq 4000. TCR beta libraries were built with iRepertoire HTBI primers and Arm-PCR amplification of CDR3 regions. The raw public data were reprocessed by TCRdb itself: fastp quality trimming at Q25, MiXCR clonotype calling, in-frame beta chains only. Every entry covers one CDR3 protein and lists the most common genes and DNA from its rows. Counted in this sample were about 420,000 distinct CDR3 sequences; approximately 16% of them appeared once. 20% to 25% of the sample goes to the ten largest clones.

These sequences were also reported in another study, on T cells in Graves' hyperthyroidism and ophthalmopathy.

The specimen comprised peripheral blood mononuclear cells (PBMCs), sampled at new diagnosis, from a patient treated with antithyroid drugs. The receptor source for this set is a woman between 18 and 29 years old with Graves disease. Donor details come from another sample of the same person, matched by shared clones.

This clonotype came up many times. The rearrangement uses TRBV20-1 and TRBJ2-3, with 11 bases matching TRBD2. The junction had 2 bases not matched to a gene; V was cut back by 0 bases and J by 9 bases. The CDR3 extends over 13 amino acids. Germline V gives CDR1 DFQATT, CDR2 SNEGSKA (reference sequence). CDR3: CSARELAGVTQYF. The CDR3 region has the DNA TGCAGTGCTAGAGAACTAGCGGGAGTGACGCAGTATTTT.

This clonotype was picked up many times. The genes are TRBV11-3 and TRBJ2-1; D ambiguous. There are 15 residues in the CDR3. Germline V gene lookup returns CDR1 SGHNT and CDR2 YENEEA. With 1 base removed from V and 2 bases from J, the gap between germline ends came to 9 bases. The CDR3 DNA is TGTGCCAGCAGCTTAGGTCTACCGACCTACAATGAGCAGTTCTTC. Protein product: CASSLGLPTYNEQFF. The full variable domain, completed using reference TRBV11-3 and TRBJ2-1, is EAGVVQSPRYKIIEKKQPVAFWCNPISGHNTLYWYLQNLGQGPELLIRYENEEAVDDSQLPKDRFSAERLKGVDSTLKIQPAELGDSAVYLCASSLGLPTYNEQFFGPGTRLTVL.

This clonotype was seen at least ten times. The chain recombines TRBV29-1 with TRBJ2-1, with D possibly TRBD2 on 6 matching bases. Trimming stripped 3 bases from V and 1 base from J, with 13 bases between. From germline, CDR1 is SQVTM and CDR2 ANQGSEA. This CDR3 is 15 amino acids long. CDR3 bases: TGCAGCGTTGAGGAGGACGGGGGTTCCTACAATGAGCAGTTCTTC. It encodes CSVEEDGGSYNEQFF.

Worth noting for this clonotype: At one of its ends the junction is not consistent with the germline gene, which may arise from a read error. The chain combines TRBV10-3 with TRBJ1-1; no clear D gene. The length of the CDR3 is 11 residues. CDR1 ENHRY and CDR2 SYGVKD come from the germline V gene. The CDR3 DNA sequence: TGTGCCATCAGTGATCTTGGGAACTCAGTTTTT. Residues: CAISDLGNSVF.

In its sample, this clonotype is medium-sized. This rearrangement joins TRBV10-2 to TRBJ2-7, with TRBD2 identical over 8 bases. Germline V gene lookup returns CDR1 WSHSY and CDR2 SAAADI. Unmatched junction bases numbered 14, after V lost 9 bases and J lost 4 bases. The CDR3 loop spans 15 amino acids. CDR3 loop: CASTLEASGLYEQYF. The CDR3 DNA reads TGCGCCAGTACCCTCGAGGCTAGCGGGCTGTACGAGCAGTACTTC.

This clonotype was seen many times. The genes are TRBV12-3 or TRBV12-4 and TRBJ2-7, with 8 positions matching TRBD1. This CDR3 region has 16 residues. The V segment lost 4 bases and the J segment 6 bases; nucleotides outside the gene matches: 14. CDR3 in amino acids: CASSSPRLTGTGEQYF. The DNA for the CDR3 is TGTGCCAGCAGTTCACCCCGCTTGACAGGGACAGGCGAGCAGTACTTC.

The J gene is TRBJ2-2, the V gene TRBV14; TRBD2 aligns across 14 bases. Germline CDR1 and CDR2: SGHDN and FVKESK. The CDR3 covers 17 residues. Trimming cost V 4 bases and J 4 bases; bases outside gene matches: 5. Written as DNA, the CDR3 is TGTGCCAGCAGCCTCGGGACTAGCGGGAGTAGCACCGGGGAGCTGTTTTTT. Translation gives CASSLGTSGSSTGELFF. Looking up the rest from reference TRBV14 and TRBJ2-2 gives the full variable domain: EAGVTQFPSHSVIEKGQTVTLRCDPISGHDNLYWYRRVMGKEIKFLLHFVKESKQDESGMPNNRFLAERTGGTYSTLKVQPAELEDSGVYFCASSLGTSGSSTGELFFGEGSRLTVL.

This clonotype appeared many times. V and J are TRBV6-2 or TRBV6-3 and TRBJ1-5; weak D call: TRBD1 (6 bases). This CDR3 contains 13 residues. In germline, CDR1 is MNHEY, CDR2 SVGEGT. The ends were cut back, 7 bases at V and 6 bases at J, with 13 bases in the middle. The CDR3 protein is CASTPQGSQPQHF. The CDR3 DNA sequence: TGTGCCAGCACTCCACAGGGTAGTCAGCCCCAGCATTTT.

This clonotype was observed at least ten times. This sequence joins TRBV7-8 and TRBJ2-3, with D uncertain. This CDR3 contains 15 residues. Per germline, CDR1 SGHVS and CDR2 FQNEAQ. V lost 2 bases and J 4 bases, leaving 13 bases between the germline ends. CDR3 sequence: CASSLLGRISDTQYF. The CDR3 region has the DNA TGTGCCAGCAGCTTACTTGGACGGATATCAGATACGCAGTATTTT.

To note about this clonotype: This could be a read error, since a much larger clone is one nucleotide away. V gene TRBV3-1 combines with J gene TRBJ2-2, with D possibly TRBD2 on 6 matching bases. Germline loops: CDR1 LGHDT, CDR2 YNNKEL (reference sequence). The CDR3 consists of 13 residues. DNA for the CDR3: TGTGCCAGCAGCCTCTCGCTCACCGGGGGGCTGTTTTTT. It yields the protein CASSLSLTGGLFF.

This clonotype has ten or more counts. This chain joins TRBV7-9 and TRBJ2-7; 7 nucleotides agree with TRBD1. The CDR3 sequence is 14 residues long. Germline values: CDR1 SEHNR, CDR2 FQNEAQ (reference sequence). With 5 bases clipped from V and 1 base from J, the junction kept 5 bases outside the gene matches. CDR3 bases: TGTGCCAGCAGCCCGGACAGGCATTCCTACGAGCAGTACTTC. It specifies CASSPDRHSYEQYF.

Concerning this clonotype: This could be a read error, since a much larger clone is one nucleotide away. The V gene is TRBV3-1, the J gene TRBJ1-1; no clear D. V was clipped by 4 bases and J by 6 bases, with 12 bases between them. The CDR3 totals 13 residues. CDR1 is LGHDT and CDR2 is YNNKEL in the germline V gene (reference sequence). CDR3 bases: TGTGCCAGCAGCCGAACATCGGGCGCTGAAGCTTTCTTT. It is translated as CASSRTSGAEAFF.

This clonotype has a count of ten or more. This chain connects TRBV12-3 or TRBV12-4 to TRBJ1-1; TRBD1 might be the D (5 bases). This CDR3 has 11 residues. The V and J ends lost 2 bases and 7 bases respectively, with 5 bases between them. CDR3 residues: CASSLRGEAFF. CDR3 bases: TGTGCCAGCAGTTTAAGGGGTGAAGCTTTCTTT.

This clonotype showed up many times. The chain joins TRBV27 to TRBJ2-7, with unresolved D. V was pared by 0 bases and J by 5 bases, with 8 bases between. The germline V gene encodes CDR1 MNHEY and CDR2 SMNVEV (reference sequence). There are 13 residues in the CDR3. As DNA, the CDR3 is TGTGCCAGCAGTTTATCGTTCTACGACGAGCAGTACTTC. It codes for CASSLSFYDEQYF.

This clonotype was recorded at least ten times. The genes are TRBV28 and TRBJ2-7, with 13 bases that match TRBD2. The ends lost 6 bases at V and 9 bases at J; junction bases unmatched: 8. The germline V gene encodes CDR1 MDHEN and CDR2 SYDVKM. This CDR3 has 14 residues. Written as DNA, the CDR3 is TGTGCCAGCAGCCCCGGGACTAGCGGGACGGGGCAGTACTTC. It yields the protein CASSPGTSGTGQYF.